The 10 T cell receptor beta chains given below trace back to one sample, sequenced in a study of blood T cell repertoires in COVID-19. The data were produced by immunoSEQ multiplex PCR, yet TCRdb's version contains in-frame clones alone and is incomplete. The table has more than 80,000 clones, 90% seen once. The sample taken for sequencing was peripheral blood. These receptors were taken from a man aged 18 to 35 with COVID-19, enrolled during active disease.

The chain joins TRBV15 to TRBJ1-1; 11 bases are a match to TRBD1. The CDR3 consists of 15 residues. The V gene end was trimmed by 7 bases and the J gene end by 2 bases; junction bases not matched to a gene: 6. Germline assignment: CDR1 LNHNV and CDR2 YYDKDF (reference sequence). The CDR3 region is CATTLDRGLNTEAFF. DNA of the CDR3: TGTGCCACCACTTTGGACAGGGGGCTAAACACTGAAGCTTTCTTT.

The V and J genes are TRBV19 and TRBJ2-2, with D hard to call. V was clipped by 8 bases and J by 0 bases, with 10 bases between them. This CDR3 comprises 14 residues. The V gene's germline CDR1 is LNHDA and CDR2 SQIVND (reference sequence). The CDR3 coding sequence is TGTGCCAGTTGTTACGGGTCGAACACCGGGGAGCTGTTTTTT. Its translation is CASCYGSNTGELFF. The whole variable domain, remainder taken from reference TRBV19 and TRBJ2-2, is DGGITQSPKYLFRKEGQNVTLSCEQNLNHDAMYWYRQDPGQGLRLIYYSQIVNDFQKGDIAEGYSVSREKKESFPLTVTSAQKNPTAFYLCASCYGSNTGELFFGEGSRLTVL.

The CDR3 sequence: CASSSGLAQYF. As DNA, the CDR3 is TGTGCCAGCAGCTCGGGATTGGCCCAGTACTTC. V and J are TRBV11-2 and TRBJ2-5; perhaps TRBD2 as D (5 bases). The CDR3 is made up of 11 amino acids. Between the trimmed V and J ends, which lost 4 bases and 9 bases, there was a span of 9 bases. Per germline, CDR1 SGHAT and CDR2 FQNNGV.

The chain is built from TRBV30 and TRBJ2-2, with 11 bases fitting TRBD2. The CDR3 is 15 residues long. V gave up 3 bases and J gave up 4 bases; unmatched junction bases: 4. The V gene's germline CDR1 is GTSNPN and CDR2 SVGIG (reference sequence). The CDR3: CAWRPGTSGTGELFF. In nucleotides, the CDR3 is TGTGCCTGGAGGCCCGGGACTAGCGGCACCGGGGAGCTGTTTTTT.

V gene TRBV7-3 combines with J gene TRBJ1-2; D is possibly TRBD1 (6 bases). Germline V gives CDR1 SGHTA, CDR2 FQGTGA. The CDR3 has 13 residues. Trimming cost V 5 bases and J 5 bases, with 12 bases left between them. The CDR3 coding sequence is TGTGCCAGCAGCCCCGGGGGGGCGTATGGCTACACCTTC. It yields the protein CASSPGGAYGYTF.

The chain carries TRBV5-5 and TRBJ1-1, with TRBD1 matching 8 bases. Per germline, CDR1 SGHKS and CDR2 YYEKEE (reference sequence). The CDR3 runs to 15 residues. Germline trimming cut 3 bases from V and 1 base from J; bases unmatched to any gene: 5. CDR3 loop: CASSYQGTGNTEAFF. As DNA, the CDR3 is TGTGCCAGCAGCTATCAGGGGACAGGGAACACTGAAGCTTTCTTT.

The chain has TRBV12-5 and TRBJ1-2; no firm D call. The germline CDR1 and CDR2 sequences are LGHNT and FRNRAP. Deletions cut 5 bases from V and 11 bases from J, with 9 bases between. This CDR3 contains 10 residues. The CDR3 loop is CASGGQRYTF. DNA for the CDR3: TGTGCTAGTGGTGGCCAGAGGTACACCTTC. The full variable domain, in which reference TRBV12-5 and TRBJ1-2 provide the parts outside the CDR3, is DARVTQTPRHKVTEMGQEVTMRCQPILGHNTVFWYRQTMMQGLELLAYFRNRAPLDDSGMPKDRFSAEMPDATLATLKIQPSEPRDSAVYFCASGGQRYTFGSGTRLTVV.

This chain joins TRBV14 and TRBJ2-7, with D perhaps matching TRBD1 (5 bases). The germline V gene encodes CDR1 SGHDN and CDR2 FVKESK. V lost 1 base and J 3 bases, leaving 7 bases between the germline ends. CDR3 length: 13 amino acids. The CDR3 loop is CASSQAGYYEQYF. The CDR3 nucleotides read TGTGCCAGCAGCCAAGCAGGGTACTACGAGCAGTACTTC.

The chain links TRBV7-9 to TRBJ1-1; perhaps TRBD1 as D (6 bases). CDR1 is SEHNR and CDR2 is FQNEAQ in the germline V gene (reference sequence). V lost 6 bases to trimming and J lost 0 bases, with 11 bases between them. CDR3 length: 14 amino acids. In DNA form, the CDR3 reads TGTGCCAGCAGGGAACCAGGGGTGAACACTGAAGCTTTCTTT. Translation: CASREPGVNTEAFF.

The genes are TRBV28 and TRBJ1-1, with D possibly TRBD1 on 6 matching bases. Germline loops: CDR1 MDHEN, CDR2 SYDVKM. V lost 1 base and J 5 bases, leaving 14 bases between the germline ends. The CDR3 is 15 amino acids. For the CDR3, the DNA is TGTGCCAGCAGTTTATCGGGCAGGGGTGGGACTGAAGCTTTCTTT. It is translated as CASSLSGRGGTEAFF.